The table lists the clone carrying this TCR beta chain with a few counts. Antigen: not known. Method: immunoSEQ multiplex PCR; TCRdb's copy keeps in-frame clones and lacks some. The sample lists approximately 3,200 clones, 70% to 80% occurring once. This specimen belongs to a study of immune cell composition in non-small cell lung cancer. General study points: Squamous carcinomas (75%) more often had tumour-associated clones >0.5% than adenocarcinomas (around 33%). Smoking pack-years did not significantly correlate with tumour TCR-beta clonality.

The CDR3 is made up of 15 amino acids. V shed 6 bases and J 3 bases; nucleotides not matched to a gene: 9. CDR1 SNHLY and CDR2 FYNNEI come from the germline V gene. This TCR came from a human donor with non-small cell lung cancer. Sample: lung tumor tissue. The genes are TRBV2 and TRBJ1-2, with 8 bases aligning to TRBD1. The CDR3 DNA follows: TGTGCCAGCAGAAAGTCAGGGGGCGCGGACTATGGCTACACCTTC. Its protein product is CASRKSGGADYGYTF.